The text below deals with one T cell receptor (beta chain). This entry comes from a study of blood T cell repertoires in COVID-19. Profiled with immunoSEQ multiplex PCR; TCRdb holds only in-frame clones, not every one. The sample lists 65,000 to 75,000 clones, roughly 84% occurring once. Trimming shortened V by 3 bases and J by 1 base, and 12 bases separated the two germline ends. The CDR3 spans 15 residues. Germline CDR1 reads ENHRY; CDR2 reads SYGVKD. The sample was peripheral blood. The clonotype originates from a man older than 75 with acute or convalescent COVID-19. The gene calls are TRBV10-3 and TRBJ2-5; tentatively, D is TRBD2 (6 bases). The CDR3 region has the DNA TGTGCCATCAGTGATCGCAATAGCGGCCAAGAGACCCAGTACTTC. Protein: CAISDRNSGQETQYF.